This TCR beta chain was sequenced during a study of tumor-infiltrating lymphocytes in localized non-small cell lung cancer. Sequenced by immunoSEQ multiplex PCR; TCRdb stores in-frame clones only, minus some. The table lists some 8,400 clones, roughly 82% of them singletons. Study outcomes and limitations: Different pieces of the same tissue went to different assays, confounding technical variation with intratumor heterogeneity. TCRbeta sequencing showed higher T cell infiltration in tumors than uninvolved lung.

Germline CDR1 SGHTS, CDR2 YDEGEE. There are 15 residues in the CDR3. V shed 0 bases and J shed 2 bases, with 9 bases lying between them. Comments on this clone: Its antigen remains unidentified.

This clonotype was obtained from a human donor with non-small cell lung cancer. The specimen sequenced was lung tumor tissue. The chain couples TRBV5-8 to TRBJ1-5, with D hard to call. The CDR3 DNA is TGTGCCAGCAGCTTGGGTCCCCGGGGCAATCAGCCCCAGCATTTT. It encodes CASSLGPRGNQPQHF.